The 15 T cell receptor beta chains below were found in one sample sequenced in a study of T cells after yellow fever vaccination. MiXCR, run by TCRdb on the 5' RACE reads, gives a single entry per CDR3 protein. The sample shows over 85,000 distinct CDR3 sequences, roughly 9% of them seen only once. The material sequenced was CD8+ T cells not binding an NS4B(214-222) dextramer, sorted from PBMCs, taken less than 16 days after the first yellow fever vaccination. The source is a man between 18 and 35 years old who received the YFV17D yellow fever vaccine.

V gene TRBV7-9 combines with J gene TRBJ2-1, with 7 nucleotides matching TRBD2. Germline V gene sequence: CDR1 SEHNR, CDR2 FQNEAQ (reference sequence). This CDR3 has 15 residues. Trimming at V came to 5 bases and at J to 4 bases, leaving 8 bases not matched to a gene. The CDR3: CASSPGLVRYNEQFF. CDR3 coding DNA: TGTGCCAGCAGCCCCGGACTAGTGCGATACAATGAGCAGTTCTTC.

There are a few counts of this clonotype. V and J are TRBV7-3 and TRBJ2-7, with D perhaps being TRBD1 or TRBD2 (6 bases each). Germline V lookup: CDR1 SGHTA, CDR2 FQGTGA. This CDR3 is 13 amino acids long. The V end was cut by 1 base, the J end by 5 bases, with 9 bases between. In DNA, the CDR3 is TGTGCCAGCAGCTTAAAGGGGGGTGACGAGCAGTACGTC. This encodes CASSLKGGDEQYV.

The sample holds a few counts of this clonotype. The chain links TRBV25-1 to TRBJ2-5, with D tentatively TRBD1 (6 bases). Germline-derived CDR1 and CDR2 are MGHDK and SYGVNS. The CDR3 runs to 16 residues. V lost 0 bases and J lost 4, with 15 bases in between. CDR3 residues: CASSEYRNRESETQYF. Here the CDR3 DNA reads TGTGCCAGCAGTGAATATCGAAACAGGGAGTCAGAGACCCAGTACTTC. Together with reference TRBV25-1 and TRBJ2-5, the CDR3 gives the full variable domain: EADIYQTPRYLVIGTGKKITLECSQTMGHDKMYWYQQDPGMELHLIHYSYGVNSTEKGDLSSESTVSRIRTEHFPLTLESARPSHTSQYLCASSEYRNRESETQYFGPGTRLLVL.

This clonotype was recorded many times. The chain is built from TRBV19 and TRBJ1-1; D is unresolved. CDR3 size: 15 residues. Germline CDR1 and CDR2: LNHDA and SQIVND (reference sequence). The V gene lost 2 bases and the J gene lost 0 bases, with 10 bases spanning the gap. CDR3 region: CASSITPEMNTEAFF. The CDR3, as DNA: TGTGCCAGTAGTATAACCCCAGAAATGAACACTGAAGCTTTCTTT.

The CDR3 region is CASSQDQRQGYNEQFF. CDR3 nucleotides: TGCGCCAGCAGCCAAGATCAGAGACAGGGGTACAATGAGCAGTTCTTC. The rearrangement joins TRBV4-1 to TRBJ2-1; 8 bases line up with TRBD1. The CDR3 sequence is 16 residues long. Per the germline V gene, CDR1 is MGHRA and CDR2 is YSYEKL. The J segment lost 4 bases and the V segment lost 0 bases, leaving 5 bases of the junction unmatched.

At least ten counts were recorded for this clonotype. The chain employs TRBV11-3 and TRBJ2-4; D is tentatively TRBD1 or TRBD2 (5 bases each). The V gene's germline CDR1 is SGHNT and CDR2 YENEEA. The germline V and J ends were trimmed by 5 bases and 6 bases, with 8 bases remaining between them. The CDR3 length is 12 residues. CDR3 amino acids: CASSGTSNIQYF. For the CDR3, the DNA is TGTGCCAGCAGCGGGACCTCAAACATTCAGTACTTC. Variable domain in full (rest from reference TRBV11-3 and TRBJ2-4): EAGVVQSPRYKIIEKKQPVAFWCNPISGHNTLYWYLQNLGQGPELLIRYENEEAVDDSQLPKDRFSAERLKGVDSTLKIQPAELGDSAVYLCASSGTSNIQYFGAGTRLSVL.

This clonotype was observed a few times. CDR3 sequence (DNA): TGTGCCAGCAGTTTCGGGACACTTTATAGCAATCAGCCCCAGCATTTT. This encodes CASSFGTLYSNQPQHF. The chain is built from TRBV12-3 or TRBV12-4 and TRBJ1-5; D is perhaps TRBD1 (6 bases). CDR3 size: 16 residues. V was trimmed by 3 bases and J by 0 bases, leaving 12 bases between them.

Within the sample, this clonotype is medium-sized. The CDR3 sequence: CATRGRNVSSYNEQFF. The CDR3 bases are TGTGCCACCCGGGGCCGGAATGTTAGCTCCTACAATGAGCAGTTCTTC. This rearrangement joins TRBV24-1 to TRBJ2-1; D possibly uses TRBD1 or TRBD2 (5 bases each). CDR1 and CDR2 (germline): KGHDR, SFDVKD. This CDR3 has 16 residues. V dropped 9 bases and J dropped 0 bases, with 17 bases sitting between them.

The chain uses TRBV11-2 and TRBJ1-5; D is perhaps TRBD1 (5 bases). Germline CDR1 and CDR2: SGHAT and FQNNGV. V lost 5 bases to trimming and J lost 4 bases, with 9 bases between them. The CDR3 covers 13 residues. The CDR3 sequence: CASSTEGNQPQHF. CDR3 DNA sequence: TGTGCCAGCAGCACCGAGGGGAATCAGCCCCAGCATTTT.

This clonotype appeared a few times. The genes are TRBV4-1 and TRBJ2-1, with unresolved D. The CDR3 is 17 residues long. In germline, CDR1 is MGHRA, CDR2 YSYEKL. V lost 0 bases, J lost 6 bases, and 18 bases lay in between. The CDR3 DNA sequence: TGCGCCAGCAGCCAAGATAGGTTCGCGGTTCTCTCCAATGAGCAGTTCTTC. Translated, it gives CASSQDRFAVLSNEQFF.

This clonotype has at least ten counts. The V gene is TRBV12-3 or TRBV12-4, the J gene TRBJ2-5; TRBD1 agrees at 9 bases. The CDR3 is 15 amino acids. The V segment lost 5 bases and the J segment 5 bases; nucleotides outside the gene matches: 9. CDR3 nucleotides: TGTGCCAGCAGTCCGATCGACAGGGGGTTGGAGACCCAGTACTTC. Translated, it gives CASSPIDRGLETQYF.

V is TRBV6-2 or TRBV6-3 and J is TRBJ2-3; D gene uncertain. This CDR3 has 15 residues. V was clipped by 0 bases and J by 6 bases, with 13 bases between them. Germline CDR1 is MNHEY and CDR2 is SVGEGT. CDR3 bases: TGTGCCAGCAGTTACTCGGTGGTCACCAGGGATACGCAGTATTTT. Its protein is CASSYSVVTRDTQYF.

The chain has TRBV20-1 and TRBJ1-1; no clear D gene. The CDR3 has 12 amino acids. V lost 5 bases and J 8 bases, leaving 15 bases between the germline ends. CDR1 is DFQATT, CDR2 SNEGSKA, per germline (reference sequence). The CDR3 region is CSASLTGYEAFF. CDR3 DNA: TGCAGTGCTTCCCTGACCGGGTACGAAGCTTTCTTT.

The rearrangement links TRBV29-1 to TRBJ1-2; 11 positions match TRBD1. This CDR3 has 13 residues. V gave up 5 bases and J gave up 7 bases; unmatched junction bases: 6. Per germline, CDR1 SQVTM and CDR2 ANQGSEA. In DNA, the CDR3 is TGCAGCGTTCGCGGGACAGGGGGACGTGGCTACACCTTC. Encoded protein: CSVRGTGGRGYTF.

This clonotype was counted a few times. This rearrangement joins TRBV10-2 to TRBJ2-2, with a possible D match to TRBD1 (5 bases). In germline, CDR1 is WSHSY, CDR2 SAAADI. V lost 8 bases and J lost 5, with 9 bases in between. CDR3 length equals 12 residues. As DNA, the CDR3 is TGCGCCAGCGCTAGGGGTACCGGGGAGCTGTTTTTT. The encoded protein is CASARGTGELFF.